The subject of this entry is one T cell receptor (beta chain). There is no known antigen for this receptor. Per-base qualities were not stored, and no clone one base away is much larger. The trim is 5 bases for V and 4 bases for J, with a gap of 14 bases between the germline ends. The CDR3 contains 15 residues, cysteine and phenylalanine counted. Only the CDR3 DNA is retained, 45 bases long and in frame from the first base. Based on the germline V gene (reference sequence), the CDR1 and CDR2 sequences are MNHNY and SVGAGI. This specimen belongs to a study of blood T cell repertoires in COVID-19 (dated by TCRdb to 2018 to 2020). Describing the broader study: Collaborator samples came from the United States, Italy and Spain and covered acute and convalescent phases of COVID-19. The prospective study material was composed of cDNA or gDNA derived from T cells, B-cell-depleted T cells, or PBMCs. Deeply sampled blood TCRbeta repertoires from subjects exposed to, actively infected with, or recovered from COVID-19 were included in the dataset. The repertoires were made available in a free public database intended to serve as a resource for research on the immune response to SARS-CoV-2. The samples were drawn from two sources: the first 160 participants of the ongoing ImmuneRACE study, and 950 to 1,500 subjects contributed by 6 global collaborators. Sample metadata almost always included a de-identified subject ID, COVID-19 status, age in years and sex. HLA class I and class II types, where available, came from metadata supplied by the sample provider rather than from assay-based typing.

The research as a whole found: The amount of clinical and demographic metadata varied by source and participant and was provided uncurated.

TCRbeta CDR3 regions were amplified from genomic DNA by means of the immunoSEQ Assay, a bias-controlled multiplex PCR. In the authors' own workflow: Within the assay, amplification of reference gene primers was used to estimate how many nucleated cells each sample contained. Sequence reads were collapsed and filtered to measure the absolute abundance of every unique TCRbeta CDR3 rearrangement. For each sample, productive Simpson clonality was calculated by taking the square root of Simpson's diversity index across productive rearrangements. TCRdb obtained this table from immuneACCESS and retained in-frame rearrangements with V and J assigned. These tables miss some clones; where compared with another copy, unresolved V genes account for less than half of the shortfall, and the remainder is unexplained. The DNA gave D and trimming, while V, J and clone size come from that table. For this sample there are roughly 69,000 clones; under 85% appear just once. The ten largest account for approximately 12% of the sample.

In Seattle, one collaborating source enrolled patients while the infection was active and tracked those patients longitudinally over the course of disease. The collaborating institutions used their own protocols to collect whole blood in K2EDTA tubes. For TCRbeta analysis, collaborator samples were shipped as frozen whole blood, as isolated PBMCs, or as DNA extracted from either sample type. This clonotype was sampled from a man between 45 and 60 years old with COVID-19, enrolled during active disease. The sequenced sample consisted of peripheral blood. Recombination joined TRBV6-6 with TRBJ2-2, with a weak D call of TRBD2 (6 bases match). The CDR3 here reads CASSKIAERTGELFF. The bases read TGTGCCAGCAGTAAGATAGCGGAGCGCACCGGGGAGCTGTTTTTT.